Following are 16 T cell receptor beta chains from one sample sequenced in a study of graft-versus-host responses after intestinal transplantation listed by TCRdb under 2021. The label giving this sample's time point can be read as: cells obtained before transplantation from donor or recipient. The method was the immunoSEQ multiplex PCR assay. TCRdb took this table from immuneACCESS and kept in-frame rearrangements with V and J called. Such tables lack part of the clones; where checked against another copy, unresolved V genes explain under half of the gap, and the rest is unexplained. For this sample there are some 86,000 clones; about 85% appear just once. About 0.27% of the sample is taken by the ten largest. Antigen specificity for these receptors is unknown. Specimen: unstimulated CD4+ T cells sorted from spleen or lymph node cells, collected before transplant. The receptors come from a human donor who was the organ donor for an intestinal transplant.

The chain uses TRBV25-1 and TRBJ2-2; D might be TRBD2 (6 bases). The germline V gene has CDR1 MGHDK and CDR2 SYGVNS. V lost 4 bases, J lost 5 bases, and 11 bases lay in between. This CDR3 comprises 14 residues. CDR3 nucleotides: TGTGCCAGCAGTGCTCAGGGAGGTACCGGGGAGCTGTTTTTT. This gives the protein CASSAQGGTGELFF. Combining the CDR3 with reference TRBV25-1 and TRBJ2-2 gives the whole variable domain EADIYQTPRYLVIGTGKKITLECSQTMGHDKMYWYQQDPGMELHLIHYSYGVNSTEKGDLSSESTVSRIRTEHFPLTLESARPSHTSQYLCASSAQGGTGELFFGEGSRLTVL.

Worth noting for this clone: At one boundary the junction diverges from the germline segment, which might be a read error. This sample includes further DNA sequences coding for the same CDR3. V gene TRBV27 combines with J gene TRBJ1-2; D is perhaps TRBD1 (6 bases). In germline, CDR1 is MNHEY, CDR2 SMNVEV (reference sequence). The CDR3 contains 13 residues. CDR3 in DNA: TGTGCTAGCAGTTTATACAGGGACTATGGCTACACCTTC. Protein: CASSLYRDYGYTF.

The V gene is TRBV7-2, the J gene TRBJ2-1, with D maybe TRBD2 (6 bases). The V end lost 5 bases, the J end lost 6 bases, and 14 bases lay between the germline ends. Germline assignment: CDR1 SGHTA and CDR2 FQGNSA. The CDR3 is 14 amino acids. CDR3 in DNA: TGTGCCAGCAGCCCGTTAAGACTAGGCAATGAGCAGTTCTTC. Its protein product is CASSPLRLGNEQFF.

This clone appeared once. V is TRBV5-1 and J is TRBJ2-5; 9 bases map to TRBD2. Per the germline V gene, CDR1 is SGHRS and CDR2 is YFSETQ. With V trimmed by 0 bases and J by 4 bases, 4 bases remained unmatched. This CDR3 comprises 15 residues. The CDR3 loop is CASSLEQAGGETQYF. As DNA, the CDR3 is TGCGCCAGCAGCTTGGAGCAAGCGGGGGGAGAGACCCAGTACTTC.

Notes on this clone: The junction and the germline gene differ at one end; a read error may be behind it. V and J are TRBV6-1 and TRBJ2-7; D is possibly TRBD2 (5 bases). This CDR3 has 12 residues. Germline loops: CDR1 MNHNS, CDR2 SASEGT. The CDR3 DNA sequence: TGTGCCAGCAGTTTAAGCCGGGAACCTGGAGTGTTC. This sequence encodes CASSLSREPGVF.

J is TRBJ2-7 and V is TRBV2; 7 bases are shared with TRBD1. The germline V gene has CDR1 SNHLY and CDR2 FYNNEI. CDR3 length: 14 amino acids. V trimming: 7 bases; J trimming: 9 bases; junction bases outside the gene matches: 15. CDR3 nucleotide sequence: TGTGCCAGCACCTTTTATGACAGGGTGGGTGGGCAGTACTTC. Its translation is CASTFYDRVGGQYF. The full variable domain, its missing parts supplied by reference TRBV2 and TRBJ2-7, is EPEVTQTPSHQVTQMGQEVILRCVPISNHLYFYWYRQILGQKVEFLVSFYNNEISEKSEIFDDQFSVERPDGSNFTLKIRSTKLEDSAMYFCASTFYDRVGGQYFGPGTRLTVT.

The rearrangement joins TRBV5-4 to TRBJ2-2; possible D gene TRBD1, 6 bases. This CDR3 comprises 17 residues. Trimming removed 4 bases at V and 3 bases at J, with 19 bases between. CDR1 and CDR2 (germline): SGHNT, YYREEE (reference sequence). This chain's CDR3 is CASSANPRGADTGELFF. The CDR3 DNA follows: TGTGCCAGCAGCGCCAACCCCAGGGGAGCGGACACCGGGGAGCTGTTTTTT.

This sequence joins TRBV9 and TRBJ1-5; D not resolved. Trimming removed 0 bases from V and 2 bases from J, with 15 bases in between. The CDR3 length is 17 residues. Germline CDR1 reads SGDLS; CDR2 reads YYNGEE. In DNA, the CDR3 is TGTGCCAGCAGCGTAGCTCTGGCAGTGGTTGGCAATCAGCCCCAGCATTTT. The encoded protein is CASSVALAVVGNQPQHF.

V usage is TRBV28 and J usage is TRBJ1-4; the match to TRBD1 covers 9 bases. This CDR3 region has 15 residues. CDR1 MDHEN and CDR2 SYDVKM come from the germline V gene. Trimming took 5 bases from V and 6 from J; bases not matched to a gene: 7. The CDR3: CASSGAGQGDEKLFF. CDR3 nucleotides: TGTGCCAGCAGTGGGGCGGGACAGGGAGATGAAAAACTGTTTTTT.

The V and J genes are TRBV6-5 and TRBJ2-1; 11 bases fit TRBD2. The CDR3 covers 15 residues. The germline CDR1 and CDR2 sequences are MNHEY and SVGAGI. V shed 4 bases and J 4 bases; nucleotides not matched to a gene: 3. The CDR3 loop reads CASSWGLAEYNEQFF. The CDR3 DNA reads TGTGCCAGCAGTTGGGGACTAGCGGAATACAATGAGCAGTTCTTC.

This chain uses TRBV2 with TRBJ1-4, with D possibly matching TRBD1 (6 bases). Deletions cut 5 bases from V and 8 bases from J, with 18 bases between. In germline, CDR1 is SNHLY, CDR2 FYNNEI. This CDR3 is built from 15 residues. The CDR3 region is CASSSGTRRHEKLFF. CDR3 DNA: TGTGCCAGCAGTTCCGGGACAAGGCGACACGAAAAACTGTTTTTT.

Comment on this clone: Other DNA variants within this sample encode the same CDR3. The chain uses TRBV7-2 and TRBJ2-6; the D gene is possibly TRBD1 (5 bases). The CDR3 totals 15 residues. V dropped 1 base and J dropped 3 bases, with 7 bases sitting between them. CDR1 and CDR2 (germline): SGHTA, FQGNSA. For the CDR3, the DNA is TGTGCCAGCAGCTTAGGGGGCAGTGGGGCCAACGTCCTGACTTTC. Its protein is CASSLGGSGANVLTF. Based on the CDR3 plus reference TRBV7-2 and TRBJ2-6, the full variable domain is GAGVSQSPSNKVTEKGKDVELRCDPISGHTALYWYRQSLGQGLEFLIYFQGNSAPDKSGLPSDRFSAERTGGSVSTLTIQRTQQEDSAVYLCASSLGGSGANVLTFGAGSRLTVL.

The chain uses TRBV30 and TRBJ2-1; TRBD2 matches 9 bases. This CDR3 contains 13 residues. Germline CDR1 and CDR2: GTSNPN and SVGIG (reference sequence). The trim removed 3 bases at V and 10 bases at J, leaving 7 bases unmatched. This CDR3 reads CAWSVSGGWEQFF. In DNA form, the CDR3 reads TGTGCCTGGAGCGTTAGCGGGGGTTGGGAGCAGTTCTTC.

V usage is TRBV4-3 and J usage is TRBJ1-2, with D possibly matching TRBD1 (5 bases). V was clipped by 4 bases and J by 5 bases, with 23 bases between them. This CDR3 region has 17 residues. The V gene's germline CDR1 is LGHNA and CDR2 YSLEER. CDR3 protein: CASSLAQGSFKRYGYTF. The CDR3 DNA reads as TGCGCCAGCAGCCTCGCGCAGGGTAGTTTTAAAAGGTATGGCTACACCTTC.

The chain couples TRBV4-2 to TRBJ2-7; the match to TRBD2 covers 10 bases. CDR1 LGHNA and CDR2 YNFKEQ come from the germline V gene. The CDR3 totals 15 residues. With V trimmed by 1 base and J by 3 bases, 3 bases remained unmatched. CDR3 in amino acids: CASSQAPSGSYEQYF. The DNA of the CDR3 is TGTGCCAGCAGCCAAGCCCCTAGCGGGAGCTACGAGCAGTACTTC.

The chain recombines TRBV5-1 with TRBJ2-4; a weak D match, TRBD2 (5 bases). The CDR3 runs to 18 residues. The V end lost 0 bases, the J end lost 0 bases, and 16 bases lay between the germline ends. Germline-derived CDR1 and CDR2 are SGHRS and YFSETQ. The CDR3 region has the DNA TGCGCCAGCAGCTTGGAGGGCTCGAGGGCGAGAGCCAAAAACATTCAGTACTTC. This translates into CASSLEGSRARAKNIQYF.